This T cell receptor beta chain originates from a study of somatic mutations in cytotoxic T cells in rheumatoid arthritis. V lost 0 bases, J lost 2 bases, and 10 bases lay in between. This CDR3 contains 15 residues. Germline-derived CDR1 and CDR2 are MNHEY and SVGAGI. Positive magnetic bead selection isolated CD4+ and CD8+ cells, and flow cytometry checked purity. The data were produced by immunoSEQ multiplex PCR, yet TCRdb's version contains in-frame clones alone and is incomplete. The sample carries nearly 20,000 clones, roughly nine tenths recorded once. Material for sequencing was CD8+ T cells sorted from blood. This rearrangement joins TRBV6-5 to TRBJ1-2; weak D call: TRBD1 (5 bases). The source is a man in his forties in good health. The DNA of the CDR3 is TGTGCCAGCAGTTACTCGAAGGGGAAAAACTATGGCTACACCTTC. Encoded protein: CASSYSKGKNYGYTF.